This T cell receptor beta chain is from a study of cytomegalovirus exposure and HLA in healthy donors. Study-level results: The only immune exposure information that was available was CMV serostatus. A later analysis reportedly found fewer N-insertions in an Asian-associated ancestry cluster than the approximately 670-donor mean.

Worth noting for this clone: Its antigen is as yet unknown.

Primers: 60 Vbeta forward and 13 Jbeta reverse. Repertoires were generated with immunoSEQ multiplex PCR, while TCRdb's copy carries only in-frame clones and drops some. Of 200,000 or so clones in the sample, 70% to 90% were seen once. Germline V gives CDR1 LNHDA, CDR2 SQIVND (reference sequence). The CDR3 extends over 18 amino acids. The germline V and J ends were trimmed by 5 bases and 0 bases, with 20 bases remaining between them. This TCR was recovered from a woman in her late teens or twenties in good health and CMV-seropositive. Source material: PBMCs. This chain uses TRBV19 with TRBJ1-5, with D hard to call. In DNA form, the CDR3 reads TGTGCCAGTAGTGCGCACAGCCGACCACTTTATAGCAATCAGCCCCAGCATTTT. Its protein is CASSAHSRPLYSNQPQHF.